Listed below are T cell receptor beta chains from one sample, sequenced in a study of CD8 T cells in ankylosing spondylitis. TCRdb itself ran the 5' RACE reads through MiXCR, one entry per CDR3 protein. The profile covers about 240,000 distinct CDR3 sequences, with around 11% appearing a single time and 6% to 8.5% taken by the ten largest. Input material: blood, either unsorted or a sorted T cell fraction (not recorded which). These receptors were taken from a male donor with ankylosing spondylitis or in good health (not recorded which). Both conserved end residues are trimmed from each CDR3. Size is omitted from some rows. Given values are once, few, many or a class for expanded clones.

clone_size | j_call | v_call | cdr3_aa
NA | TRBJ2-7 | TRBV6-2/TRBV6-3 | ASVNRVTYEQY
many | TRBJ1-6 | TRBV7-2 | ASSLAGGHSPLH
NA | TRBJ2-5 | TRBV7-9 | ASSRSGSETQY
few | TRBJ1-1 | TRBV20-1 | SARENTEAF
many | TRBJ2-2 | TRBV29-1 | SLPGELF
few | TRBJ2-3 | TRBV5-1 | ASSLRQGGDTQY
few | TRBJ2-1 | TRBV11-3 | ASSARDRGHNEQF
few | TRBJ2-5 | TRBV20-1 | SARAVGTTELQY
many | TRBJ2-7 | TRBV7-2 | ASSNRLAYEQY
NA | TRBJ2-3 | TRBV7-2 | ASSYGEGFYTDTQY
many | TRBJ2-3 | TRBV12-3/TRBV12-4 | ASSFIRGDTQY
many | TRBJ2-1 | TRBV15 | ATSRANRLAGPNEQF
many | TRBJ2-7 | TRBV7-2 | ASAHSTGTGFYEQY
NA | TRBJ2-3 | TRBV4-1 | ASSLRWGGSTDTQY
many | TRBJ2-3 | TRBV6-1 | ASSKELSTDTQY
NA | TRBJ1-3 | TRBV7-6 | ASSLSPTGTGLDTIY
many | TRBJ1-5 | TRBV5-1 | ASSLAGNSNQPQH
many | TRBJ2-2 | TRBV5-1 | ASSLTGDTGELF
many | TRBJ2-1 | TRBV6-4 | ASSEASGRVDEQF
few | TRBJ1-1 | TRBV10-3 | AISESYGRDSTEAF
many | TRBJ1-4 | TRBV20-1 | SARQQGVNEKLF
many | TRBJ2-7 | TRBV3-1 | ASSQDNRVGGEQY
many | TRBJ2-7 | TRBV6-1 | ASGDPGGGSSYEQY
many | TRBJ1-6 | TRBV4-1 | ASSPLGTADNSPLH
many | TRBJ2-3 | TRBV9 | ASSVATTSGGPNTQY
many | TRBJ2-3 | TRBV7-2 | ASSLAWATDTQY
few | TRBJ1-5 | TRBV7-6 | ASTSGNQPQH